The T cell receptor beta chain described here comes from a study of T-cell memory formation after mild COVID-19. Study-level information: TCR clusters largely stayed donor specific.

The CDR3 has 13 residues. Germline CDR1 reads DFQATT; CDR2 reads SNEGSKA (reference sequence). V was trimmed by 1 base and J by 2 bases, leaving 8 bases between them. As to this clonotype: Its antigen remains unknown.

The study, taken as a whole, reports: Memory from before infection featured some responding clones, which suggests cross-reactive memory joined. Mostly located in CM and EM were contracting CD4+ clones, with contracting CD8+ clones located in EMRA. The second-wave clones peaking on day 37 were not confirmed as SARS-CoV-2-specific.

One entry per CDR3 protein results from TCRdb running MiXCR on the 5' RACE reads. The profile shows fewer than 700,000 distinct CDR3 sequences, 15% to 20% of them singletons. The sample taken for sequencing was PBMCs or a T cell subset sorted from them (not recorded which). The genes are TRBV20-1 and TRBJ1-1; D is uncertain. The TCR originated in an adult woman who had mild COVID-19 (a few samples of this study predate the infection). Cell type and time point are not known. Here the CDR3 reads CSARGDVNTEAFF. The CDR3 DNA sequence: TGCAGTGCTAGAGGTGACGTTAACACTGAAGCTTTCTTT.